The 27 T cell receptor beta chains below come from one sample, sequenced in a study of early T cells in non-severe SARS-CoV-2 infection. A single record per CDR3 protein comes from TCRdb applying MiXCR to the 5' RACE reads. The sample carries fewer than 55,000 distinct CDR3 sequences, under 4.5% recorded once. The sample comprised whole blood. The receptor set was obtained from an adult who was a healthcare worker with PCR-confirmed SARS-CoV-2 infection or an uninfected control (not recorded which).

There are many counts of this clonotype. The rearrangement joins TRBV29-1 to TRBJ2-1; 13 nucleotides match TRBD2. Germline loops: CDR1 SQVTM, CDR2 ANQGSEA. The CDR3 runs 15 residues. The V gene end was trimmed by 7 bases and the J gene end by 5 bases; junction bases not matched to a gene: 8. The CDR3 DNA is TGCAGCGCCGGACTAGCGGGAGCCTACAACAATGAGCAGTTCTTC. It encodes CSAGLAGAYNNEQFF.

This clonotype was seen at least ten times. The DNA of the CDR3 is TGCAGCGTTGAGCTGACAGGGGATTACGAGCAGTACTTC. It is translated as CSVELTGDYEQYF. The chain has TRBV29-1 and TRBJ2-7, with TRBD1 matching 8 bases. The CDR3 totals 13 residues. Germline V gene lookup returns CDR1 SQVTM and CDR2 ANQGSEA. Trimming removed 3 bases from V and 4 bases from J; junction bases left unmatched: 5.

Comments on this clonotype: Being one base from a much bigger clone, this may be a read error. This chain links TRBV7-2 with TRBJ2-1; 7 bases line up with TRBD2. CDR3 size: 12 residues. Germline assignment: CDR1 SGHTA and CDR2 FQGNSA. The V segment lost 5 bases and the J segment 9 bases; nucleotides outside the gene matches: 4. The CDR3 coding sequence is TGTGCCAGCAGCACTCTAGCGGCTGAGCAGTTCTTC. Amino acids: CASSTLAAEQFF.

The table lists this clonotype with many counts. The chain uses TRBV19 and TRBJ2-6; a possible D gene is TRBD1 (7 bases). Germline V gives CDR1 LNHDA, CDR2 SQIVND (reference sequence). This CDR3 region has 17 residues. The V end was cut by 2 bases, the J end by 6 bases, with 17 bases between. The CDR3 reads CASSIITAGQQANVLTF. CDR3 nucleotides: TGTGCCAGTAGTATAATAACGGCGGGACAGCAGGCCAACGTCCTGACTTTC.

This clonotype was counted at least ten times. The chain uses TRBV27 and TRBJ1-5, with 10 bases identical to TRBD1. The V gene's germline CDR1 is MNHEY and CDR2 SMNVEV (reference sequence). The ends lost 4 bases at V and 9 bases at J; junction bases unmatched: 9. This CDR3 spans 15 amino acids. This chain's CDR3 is CASSSDRGAKTPQHF. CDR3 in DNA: TGTGCCAGCAGTTCGGACAGGGGGGCCAAGACGCCCCAGCATTTT.

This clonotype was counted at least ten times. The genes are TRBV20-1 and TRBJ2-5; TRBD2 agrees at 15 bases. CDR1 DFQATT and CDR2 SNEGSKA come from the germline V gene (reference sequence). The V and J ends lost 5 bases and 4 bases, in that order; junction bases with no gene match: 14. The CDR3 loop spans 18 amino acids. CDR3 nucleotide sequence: TGCAGTGCTCCCGGACTAGCGGGAGGGCCGAGGGTGGCAGAGACCCAGTACTTC. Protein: CSAPGLAGGPRVAETQYF.

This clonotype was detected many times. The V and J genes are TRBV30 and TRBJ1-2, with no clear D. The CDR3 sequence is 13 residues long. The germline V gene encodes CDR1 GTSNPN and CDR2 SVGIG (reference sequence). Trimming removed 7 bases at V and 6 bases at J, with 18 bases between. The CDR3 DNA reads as TGTGCCTCCCCAAGAGCAGCCGGGGATGGCTACACCTTC. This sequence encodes CASPRAAGDGYTF.

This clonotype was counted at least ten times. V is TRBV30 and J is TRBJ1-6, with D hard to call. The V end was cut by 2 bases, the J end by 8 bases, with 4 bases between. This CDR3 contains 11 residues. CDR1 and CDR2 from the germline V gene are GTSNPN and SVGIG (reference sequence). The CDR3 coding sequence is TGTGCCTGGAGTTCCCATTCACCCCTCCACTTT. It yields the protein CAWSSHSPLHF.

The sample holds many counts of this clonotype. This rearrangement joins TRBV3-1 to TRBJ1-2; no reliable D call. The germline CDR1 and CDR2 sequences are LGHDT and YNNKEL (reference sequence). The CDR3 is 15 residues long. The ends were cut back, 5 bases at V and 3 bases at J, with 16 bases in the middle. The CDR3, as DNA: TGTGCCAGCAGCTCAAATGAACAGTCTTACTATGGCTACACCTTC. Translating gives CASSSNEQSYYGYTF.

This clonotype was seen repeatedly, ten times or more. The CDR3 loop reads CASSTGKGFYEQYF. CDR3 in DNA: TGTGCCAGCAGCACAGGGAAGGGATTTTACGAGCAGTACTTC. The chain has TRBV7-2 and TRBJ2-7, with D possibly TRBD1 on 6 matching bases. CDR1 is SGHTA, CDR2 FQGNSA, per germline. This CDR3 comprises 14 residues. Trimming pared 5 bases from V and 4 bases from J, leaving 15 bases between.

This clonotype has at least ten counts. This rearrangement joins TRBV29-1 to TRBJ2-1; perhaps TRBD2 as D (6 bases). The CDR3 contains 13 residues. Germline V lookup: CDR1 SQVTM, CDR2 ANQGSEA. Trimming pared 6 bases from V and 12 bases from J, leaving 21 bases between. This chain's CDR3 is CSVRDGSGTLQFF. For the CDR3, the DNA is TGCAGCGTCCGAGACGGATCCGGGACTCTGCAGTTCTTC.

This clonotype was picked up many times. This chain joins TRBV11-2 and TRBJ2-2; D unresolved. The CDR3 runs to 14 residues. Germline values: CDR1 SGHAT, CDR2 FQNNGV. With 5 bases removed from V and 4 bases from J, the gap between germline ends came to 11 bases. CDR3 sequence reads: CASSQNMITGELFF. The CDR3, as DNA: TGTGCCAGCAGCCAAAACATGATCACCGGGGAGCTGTTTTTT. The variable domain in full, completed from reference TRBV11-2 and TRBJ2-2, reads EAGVAQSPRYKIIEKRQSVAFWCNPISGHATLYWYQQILGQGPKLLIQFQNNGVVDDSQLPKDRFSAERLKGVDSTLKIQPAKLEDSAVYLCASSQNMITGELFFGEGSRLTVL.

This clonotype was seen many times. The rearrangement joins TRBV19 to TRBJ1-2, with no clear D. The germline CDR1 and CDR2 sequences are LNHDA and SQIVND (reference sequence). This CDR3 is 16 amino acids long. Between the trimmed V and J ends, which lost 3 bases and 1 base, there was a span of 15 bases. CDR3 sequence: CASSILVDGFNYGYTF. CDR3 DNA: TGTGCCAGTAGTATCTTGGTGGACGGCTTTAACTATGGCTACACCTTC.

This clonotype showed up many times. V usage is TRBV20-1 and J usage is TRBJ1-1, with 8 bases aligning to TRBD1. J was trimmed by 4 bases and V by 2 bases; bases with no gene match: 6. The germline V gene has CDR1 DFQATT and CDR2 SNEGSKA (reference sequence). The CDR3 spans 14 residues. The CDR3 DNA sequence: TGCAGTGCTAGAAAAGGACAGGGCGGCACTGAAGCTTTCTTT. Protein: CSARKGQGGTEAFF.

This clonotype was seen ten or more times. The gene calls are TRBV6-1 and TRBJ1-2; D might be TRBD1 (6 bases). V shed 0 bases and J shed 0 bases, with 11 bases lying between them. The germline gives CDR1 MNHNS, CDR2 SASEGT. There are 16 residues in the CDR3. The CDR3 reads CASSEAPKGANYGYTF. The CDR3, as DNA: TGTGCCAGCAGTGAAGCGCCCAAGGGGGCTAACTATGGCTACACCTTC.

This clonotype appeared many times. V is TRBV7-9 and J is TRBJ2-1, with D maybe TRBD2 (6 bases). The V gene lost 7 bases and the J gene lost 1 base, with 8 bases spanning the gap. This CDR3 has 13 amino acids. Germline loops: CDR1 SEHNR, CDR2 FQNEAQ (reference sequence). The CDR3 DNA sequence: TGTGCCAGCAAGGAGGGGTCCTACAATGAGCAGTTCTTC. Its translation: CASKEGSYNEQFF. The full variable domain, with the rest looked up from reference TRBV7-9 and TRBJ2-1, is DTGVSQNPRHKITKRGQNVTFRCDPISEHNRLYWYRQTLGQGPEFLTYFQNEAQLEKSRLLSDRFSAERPKGSFSTLEIQRTEQGDSAMYLCASKEGSYNEQFFGPGTRLTVL.

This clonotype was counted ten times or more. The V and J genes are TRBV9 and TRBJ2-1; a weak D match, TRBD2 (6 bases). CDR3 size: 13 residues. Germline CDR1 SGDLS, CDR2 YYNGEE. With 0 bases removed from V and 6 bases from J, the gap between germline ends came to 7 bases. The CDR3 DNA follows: TGTGCCAGCAGCGTAGGTAGCGGCAATGAGCAGTTCTTC. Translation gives CASSVGSGNEQFF.

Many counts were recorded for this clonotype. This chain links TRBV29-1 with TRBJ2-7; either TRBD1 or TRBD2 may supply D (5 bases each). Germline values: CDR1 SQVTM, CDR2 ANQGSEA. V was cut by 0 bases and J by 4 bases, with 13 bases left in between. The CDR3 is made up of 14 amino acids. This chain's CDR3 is CSVEDGGQGYEQYV. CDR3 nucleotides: TGCAGCGTTGAAGATGGGGGTCAGGGATACGAGCAGTACGTC.

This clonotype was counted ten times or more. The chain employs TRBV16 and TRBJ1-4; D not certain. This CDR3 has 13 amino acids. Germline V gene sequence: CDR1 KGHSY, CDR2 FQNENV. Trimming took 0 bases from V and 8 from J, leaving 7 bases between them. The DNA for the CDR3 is TGTGCCAGCAGCCAATCAGGAAGGGAAAAACTGTTTTTT. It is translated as CASSQSGREKLFF.

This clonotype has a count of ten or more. The CDR3 sequence is CAWSARDRGRAGLNTEAFF. CDR3 nucleotide sequence: TGTGCCTGGAGTGCGAGGGACAGGGGAAGAGCCGGGCTGAACACTGAAGCTTTCTTT. J is TRBJ1-1 and V is TRBV30; 10 bases map to TRBD1. After removal of 1 base from V and 0 bases from J, the junction contained 14 bases not matched to a gene. The CDR3 is 19 residues long. Germline CDR1 is GTSNPN and CDR2 is SVGIG (reference sequence).

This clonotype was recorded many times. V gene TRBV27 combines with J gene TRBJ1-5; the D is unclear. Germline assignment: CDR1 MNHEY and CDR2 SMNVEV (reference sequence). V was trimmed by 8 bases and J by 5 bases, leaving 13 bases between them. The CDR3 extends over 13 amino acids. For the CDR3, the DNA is TGTGCCAGCCGAAGTAGGAGGGATCAGCCCCAGCATTTT. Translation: CASRSRRDQPQHF.

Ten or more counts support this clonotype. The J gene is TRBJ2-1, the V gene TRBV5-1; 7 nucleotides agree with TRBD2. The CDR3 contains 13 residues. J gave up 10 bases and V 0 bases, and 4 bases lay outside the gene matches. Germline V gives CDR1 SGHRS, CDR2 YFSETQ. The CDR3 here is CASSLETSEEQFF. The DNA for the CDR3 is TGCGCCAGCAGCTTGGAAACTAGCGAGGAGCAGTTCTTC.

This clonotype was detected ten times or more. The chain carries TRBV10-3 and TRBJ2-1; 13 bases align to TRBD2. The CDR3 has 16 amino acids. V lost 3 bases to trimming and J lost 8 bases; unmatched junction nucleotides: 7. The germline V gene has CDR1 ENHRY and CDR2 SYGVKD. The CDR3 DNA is TGTGCCATCAGTGACCTGGGACTAGCGGGACGGGATGAGCAGTTCTTC. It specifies CAISDLGLAGRDEQFF.

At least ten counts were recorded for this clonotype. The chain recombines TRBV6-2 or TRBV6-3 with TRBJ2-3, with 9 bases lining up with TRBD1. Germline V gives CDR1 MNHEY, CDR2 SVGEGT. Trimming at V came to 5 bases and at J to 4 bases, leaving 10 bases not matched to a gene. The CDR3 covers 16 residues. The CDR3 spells CASSKQGASFADTQYF. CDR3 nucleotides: TGTGCCAGCAGTAAACAGGGGGCCTCCTTCGCAGATACGCAGTATTTT.

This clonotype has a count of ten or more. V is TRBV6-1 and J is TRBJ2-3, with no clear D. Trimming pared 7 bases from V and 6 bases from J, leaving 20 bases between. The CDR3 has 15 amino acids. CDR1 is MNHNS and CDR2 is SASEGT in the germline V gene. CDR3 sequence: CASTPRDLRADTQYF. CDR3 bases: TGTGCCAGCACCCCCAGAGACCTCCGGGCGGATACGCAGTATTTT.

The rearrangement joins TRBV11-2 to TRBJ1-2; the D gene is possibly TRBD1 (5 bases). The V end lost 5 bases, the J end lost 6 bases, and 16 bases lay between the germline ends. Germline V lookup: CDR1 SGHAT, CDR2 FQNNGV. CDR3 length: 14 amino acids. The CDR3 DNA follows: TGTGCCAGCAGCCACGGTAATGCGGGGCATGGCTACACCTTC. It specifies CASSHGNAGHGYTF.

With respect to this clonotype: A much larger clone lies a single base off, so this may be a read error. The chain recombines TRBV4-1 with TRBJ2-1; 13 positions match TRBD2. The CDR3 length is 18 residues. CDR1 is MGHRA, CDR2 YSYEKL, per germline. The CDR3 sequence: CASSQVLAGGSSYNVQFF. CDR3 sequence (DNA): TGCGCCAGCAGCCAAGTACTAGCGGGAGGGAGCTCCTACAATGTGCAGTTCTTC.